This T cell receptor (beta chain) emerged from a study of T-cell memory formation after mild COVID-19. Study results and caveats: There was no confirmation that second-wave clones peaking on day 37 were SARS-CoV-2 specific.

Of note for this clonotype: Its antigen is as yet unknown.

Each CDR3 protein gets one entry after TCRdb re-called the 5' RACE reads with MiXCR. Among some 440,000 distinct CDR3 sequences listed, more than 20% were seen once. The TCR comes from an adult woman who had mild COVID-19 (a few samples of this study predate the infection). Cell type and time point are not known. Sample: PBMCs or a T cell subset sorted from them (not recorded which).

CDR3 region: CASSVTSGPSSYEQYF. The DNA of the CDR3 is TGTGCCAGCAGCGTTACTAGCGGCCCCAGCTCCTACGAGCAGTACTTC. The rearrangement links TRBV7-6 to TRBJ2-7, with 8 positions matching TRBD2. From germline, CDR1 is SGHVS and CDR2 FNYEAQ. The junction had 9 bases not matched to a gene; V was cut back by 5 bases and J by 0 bases. The CDR3 totals 16 residues.